The clone carrying this TCR beta chain was counted once. Seattle's enrolled individuals joined amid active infection and were then monitored longitudinally. In the original workflow: Amplification with reference gene primers provided the estimates of nucleated cell counts. TCRdb's copy holds only in-frame clones and misses some; the assay was immunoSEQ multiplex PCR. The V and J calls and clone size are taken from that table; D and trimming were inferred from the DNA. The sample has about 80,000 clones, roughly 80% seen once. This sample stems from a study of blood T cell repertoires in COVID-19. Study summary: The United States, Italy and Spain provided the acute and convalescent COVID-19 samples. Nucleic acid was either cDNA or gDNA, and it came from T cells, B-cell-depleted T cells, or PBMCs.

CDR3 length: 12 amino acids. Germline values: CDR1 LNHDA, CDR2 SQIVND (reference sequence). V lost 7 bases and J lost 6, with 7 bases in between. The chain uses TRBV19 and TRBJ1-6; D ambiguous. The sequence derives from a man in his sixties with COVID-19, enrolled during active disease. Sequenced: peripheral blood. CDR3 nucleotides: TGTGCCAGTAACCAGATTAATTCACCCCTCCACTTT. It yields the protein CASNQINSPLHF.